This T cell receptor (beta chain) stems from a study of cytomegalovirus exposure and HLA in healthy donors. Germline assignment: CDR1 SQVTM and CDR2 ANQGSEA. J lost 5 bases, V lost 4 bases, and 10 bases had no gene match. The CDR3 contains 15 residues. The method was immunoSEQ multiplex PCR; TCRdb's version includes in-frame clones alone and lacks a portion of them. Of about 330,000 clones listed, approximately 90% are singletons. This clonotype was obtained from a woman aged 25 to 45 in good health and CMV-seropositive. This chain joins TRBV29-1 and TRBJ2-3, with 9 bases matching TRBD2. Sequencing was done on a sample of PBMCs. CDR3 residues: CSVAPLAGRGDTQYF. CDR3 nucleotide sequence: TGCAGCGTTGCCCCCCTAGCGGGGCGGGGAGATACGCAGTATTTT.